This TCR beta chain was sequenced for a study of T-cell memory formation after mild COVID-19. Study-level points and caveats: Clones that contracted clustered mainly in CM and EM if CD4+ and in EMRA if CD8+. Clones that got smaller from day 15 to 85 had even CD4/CD8, while clones growing later tipped toward CD4+.

About this clonotype itself: Its antigen remains unknown.

CDR3 length: 14 amino acids. Germline CDR1 MNHEY, CDR2 SVGEGT. The ends lost 9 bases at V and 3 bases at J; junction bases unmatched: 9. TCRdb itself ran the 5' RACE reads through MiXCR, one entry per CDR3 protein. This sample has around 300,000 distinct CDR3 sequences, with approximately 19% found just once. Sample: PBMCs or a T cell subset sorted from them (not recorded which). The chain links TRBV6-2 or TRBV6-3 to TRBJ2-7; 9 nucleotides agree with TRBD1. This TCR derives from a man younger than 30 who had mild COVID-19 (a few samples of this study predate the infection). Cell type and time point are not known. Written as DNA, the CDR3 is TGTGCCAGTCTAAGGACAGGGGAAGGCTACGAGCAGTACTTC. Translated: CASLRTGEGYEQYF.